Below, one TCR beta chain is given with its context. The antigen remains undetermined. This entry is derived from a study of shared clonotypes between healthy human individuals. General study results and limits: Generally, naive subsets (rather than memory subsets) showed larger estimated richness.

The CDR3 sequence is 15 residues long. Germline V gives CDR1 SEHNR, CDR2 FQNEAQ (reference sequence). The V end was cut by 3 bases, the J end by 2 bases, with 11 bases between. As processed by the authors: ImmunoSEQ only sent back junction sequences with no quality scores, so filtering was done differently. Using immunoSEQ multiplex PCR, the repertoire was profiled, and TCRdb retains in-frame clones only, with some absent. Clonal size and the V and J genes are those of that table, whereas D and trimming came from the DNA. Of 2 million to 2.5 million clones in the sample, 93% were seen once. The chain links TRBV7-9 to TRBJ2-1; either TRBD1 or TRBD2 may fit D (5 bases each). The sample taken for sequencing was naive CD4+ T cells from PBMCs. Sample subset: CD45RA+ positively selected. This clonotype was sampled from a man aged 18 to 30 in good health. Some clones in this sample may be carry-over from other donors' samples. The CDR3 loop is CASSLGTGPYNEQFF. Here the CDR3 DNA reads TGTGCCAGCAGCTTGGGAACGGGACCCTACAATGAGCAGTTCTTC.